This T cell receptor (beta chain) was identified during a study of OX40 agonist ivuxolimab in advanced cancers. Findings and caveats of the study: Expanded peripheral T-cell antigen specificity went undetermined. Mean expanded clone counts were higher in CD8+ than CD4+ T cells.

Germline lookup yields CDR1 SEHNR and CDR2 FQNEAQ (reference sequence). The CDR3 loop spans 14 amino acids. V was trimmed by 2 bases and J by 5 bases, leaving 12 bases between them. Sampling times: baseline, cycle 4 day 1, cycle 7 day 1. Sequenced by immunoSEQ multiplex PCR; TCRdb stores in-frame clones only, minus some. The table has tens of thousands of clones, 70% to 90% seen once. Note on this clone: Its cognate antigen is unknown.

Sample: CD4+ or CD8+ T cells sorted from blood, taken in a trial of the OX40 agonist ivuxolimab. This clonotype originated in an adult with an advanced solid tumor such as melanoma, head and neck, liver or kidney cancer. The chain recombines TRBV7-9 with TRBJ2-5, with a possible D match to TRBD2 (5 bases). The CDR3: CASSLLASSETQYF. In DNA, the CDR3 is TGTGCCAGCAGCTTATTGGCTAGCTCCGAGACCCAGTACTTC. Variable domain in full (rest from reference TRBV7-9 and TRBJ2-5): DTGVSQNPRHKITKRGQNVTFRCDPISEHNRLYWYRQTLGQGPEFLTYFQNEAQLEKSRLLSDRFSAERPKGSFSTLEIQRTEQGDSAMYLCASSLLASSETQYFGPGTRLLVL.